The 10 T cell receptor beta chains reported below all come from one sample, sequenced in a study of glioma-infiltrating T cells after dendritic cell vaccination. Here immunoSEQ multiplex PCR was the method, and the copy in TCRdb shows in-frame clones only, minus some. Of 99,000 or so clones in the sample, 65% to 85% were seen once. Time point given: after dendritic cell vaccination, including at tumor progression/relapse. The starting material was blood, obtained after dendritic cell vaccination. Receptors originate from a human donor with glioblastoma.

J is TRBJ2-1 and V is TRBV5-1, with 13 bases that match TRBD2. V dropped 4 bases and J dropped 7; count of bases not matched to a gene: 5. CDR3 size: 15 residues. Germline CDR1 and CDR2: SGHRS and YFSETQ. CDR3 nucleotide sequence: TGCGCCAGCAGCCCAACTAGCGGGGGGGGGAATGAGCAGTTCTTC. Translation: CASSPTSGGGNEQFF.

The chain recombines TRBV9 with TRBJ2-1; 7 nucleotides match TRBD2. The CDR3 length is 16 residues. J gave up 5 bases and V 0 bases, and 8 bases lay outside the gene matches. CDR1 is SGDLS, CDR2 YYNGEE, per germline. CDR3 bases: TGTGCCAGCAGCGTAGCTACGGGGGGACTCGACAATGAGCAGTTCTTC. Protein product: CASSVATGGLDNEQFF.

DNA of the CDR3: TGTGCCAGCAGCCCTCCGTGGGCGCGGGGGACAGATACGCAGTATTTT. Amino acid sequence: CASSPPWARGTDTQYF. This chain connects TRBV5-4 to TRBJ2-3; 7 nucleotides agree with TRBD2. This CDR3 comprises 16 residues. With 4 bases clipped from V and 3 bases from J, the junction kept 11 bases outside the gene matches. The V gene's germline CDR1 is SGHNT and CDR2 YYREEE (reference sequence).

CDR3 nucleotides: TGTGCCATCACTCGGGACAGCTACTATGGCTACACCTTC. Translated, it gives CAITRDSYYGYTF. This chain joins TRBV10-3 and TRBJ1-2; the match to TRBD1 covers 7 bases. The germline CDR1 and CDR2 sequences are ENHRY and SYGVKD. V lost 7 bases and J lost 3; bases outside the gene matches: 5. This CDR3 has 13 amino acids.

V and J are TRBV27 and TRBJ1-6, with 9 nucleotides matching TRBD1. J was trimmed by 10 bases and V by 3 bases; bases with no gene match: 7. CDR3 length: 15 residues. Germline V gene lookup returns CDR1 MNHEY and CDR2 SMNVEV (reference sequence). The CDR3 DNA reads as TGTGCCAGCAGTTTGTACAGGGGGCAGGGGTCACCCCTCCACTTT. Translation gives CASSLYRGQGSPLHF.

The V call is TRBV28, the J call TRBJ2-4; TRBD1 aligns across 7 bases. The length of the CDR3 is 11 residues. Looked up from germline, CDR1 is MDHEN and CDR2 is SYDVKM. V gave up 8 bases and J gave up 5 bases; unmatched junction bases: 0. The CDR3 loop is CASGTENIQYF. The DNA of the CDR3 is TGTGCCAGCGGGACAGAAAACATTCAGTACTTC.

V and J are TRBV5-1 and TRBJ2-5, with a tentative D call TRBD2 (7 bases). V was cut by 3 bases and J by 1 base, with 16 bases left in between. Germline V lookup: CDR1 SGHRS, CDR2 YFSETQ. CDR3 length: 16 amino acids. CDR3 DNA: TGCGCCAGCAGCTCGGGGCTGCGGGGGCTCCAAGAGACCCAGTACTTC. It is translated as CASSSGLRGLQETQYF.

The chain combines TRBV5-1 with TRBJ1-2; TRBD1 aligns across 10 bases. V gave up 4 bases and J gave up 8 bases; unmatched junction bases: 11. CDR1 and CDR2 from the germline V gene are SGHRS and YFSETQ. The CDR3 covers 15 residues. The CDR3 sequence: CASSPTGGGGGGYTF. The DNA for the CDR3 is TGCGCCAGCAGCCCGACAGGGGGCGGCGGGGGCGGCTACACCTTC.

The rearrangement uses TRBV19 and TRBJ1-2; D gene unclear. Germline V gene data show CDR1 as LNHDA and CDR2 as SQIVND (reference sequence). The V gene lost 3 bases and the J gene lost 8 bases, with 16 bases spanning the gap. The CDR3 spans 14 residues. CDR3 nucleotide sequence: TGTGCCAGTAGTATCCCCGGACTCCCGTCGGGCTACACCTTC. It translates to CASSIPGLPSGYTF.

The J gene is TRBJ1-1, the V gene TRBV7-3; no firm D call. This CDR3 region has 13 residues. V lost 2 bases to trimming and J lost 1 base, with 5 bases between them. The germline CDR1 and CDR2 sequences are SGHTA and FQGTGA. Here the CDR3 reads CASSLGQNTEAFF. The CDR3, as DNA: TGTGCCAGCAGCTTAGGGCAGAACACTGAAGCTTTCTTT.